Reported below is one T cell receptor (beta chain). Authors' data handling: Nucleated cell number was recorded as an estimate derived from reference gene primer amplification. Some clones are missing from TCRdb's copy, which holds only in-frame ones; the method was immunoSEQ multiplex PCR. D and trimming come from the DNA, and the V and J calls and clone size come from that table. Among 400,000 to 550,000 clones listed, around 89% were seen once. This record belongs to a study of blood T cell repertoires in COVID-19. Across the study: Italy, Spain and the United States were the sources of the convalescent and acute COVID-19 samples.

Germline lookup yields CDR1 KGHDR and CDR2 SFDVKD. CDR3 size: 16 residues. Germline trimming cut 2 bases from V and 6 bases from J; bases unmatched to any gene: 6. The sequenced material came from peripheral blood. The chain recombines TRBV24-1 with TRBJ2-2; 9 bases are a match to TRBD1. The TCR was taken from a woman aged 25 to 45 with acute or convalescent COVID-19. This CDR3 is CATSDYTGGRAGELFF. Here the CDR3 DNA reads TGTGCCACCAGTGATTATACAGGGGGCCGTGCCGGGGAGCTGTTTTTT.